The 18 T cell receptor beta chains below come from one sample, sequenced in a study of cytomegalovirus exposure and HLA in healthy donors. With 60 Vbeta and 13 Jbeta primers, the PCR was carried out. TCRdb keeps only in-frame clones here, not all; method: immunoSEQ multiplex PCR. Of some 130,000 clones in the sample, around 73% were seen once. The sequenced material came from PBMCs. All receptors derive from a human donor in good health.

V is TRBV30 and J is TRBJ1-1; D ambiguous. The CDR3 has 11 residues. V lost 1 base, J lost 8 bases, and 8 bases lay in between. Germline V gene sequence: CDR1 GTSNPN, CDR2 SVGIG (reference sequence). The CDR3 DNA reads TGTGCCTGGAGTGATAGAGAGGAAGCTTTCTTT. Translated: CAWSDREEAFF.

The chain uses TRBV6-6 and TRBJ2-1; the D gene is possibly TRBD2 (6 bases). Germline V gene data show CDR1 as MNHNY and CDR2 as SVGAGI (reference sequence). CDR3 length: 15 amino acids. V gave up 6 bases and J gave up 2 bases, with 14 bases separating them. The CDR3 DNA follows: TGTGCCAGCAGGCCACCGGGACTTGCCTACAATGAGCAGTTCTTC. Amino acids: CASRPPGLAYNEQFF.

This clone was seen only a few times. This chain connects TRBV19 to TRBJ1-1; D may be TRBD1 (6 bases). This CDR3 is built from 14 residues. V was trimmed by 6 bases and J by 0 bases, leaving 11 bases between them. CDR1 and CDR2 (germline): LNHDA, SQIVND (reference sequence). As DNA, the CDR3 is TGTGCCAGTAGGTCGACAGGCATGAACACTGAAGCTTTCTTT. This codes for CASRSTGMNTEAFF.

CDR3 nucleotide sequence: TGTGCCAGCAGGAACACTAGCGGGAGTAGGTATGAGCAGTTCTTC. It codes for CASRNTSGSRYEQFF. The V and J genes are TRBV6-5 and TRBJ2-1; 11 bases agree with TRBD2. CDR1 is MNHEY and CDR2 is SVGAGI in the germline V gene. There are 15 residues in the CDR3. With V trimmed by 6 bases and J by 8 bases, 9 bases remained unmatched.

The genes are TRBV7-2 and TRBJ2-3, with 8 bases lining up with TRBD1. Trimming at V came to 5 bases and at J to 10 bases, leaving 5 bases not matched to a gene. CDR3 length: 12 amino acids. Germline values: CDR1 SGHTA, CDR2 FQGNSA. The chain's CDR3 is CASSRPGQAQYF. The CDR3 coding sequence is TGTGCCAGCAGCAGACCGGGACAGGCGCAGTATTTT.

V is TRBV28 and J is TRBJ1-2; the match to TRBD1 covers 8 bases. The junction had 9 bases not matched to a gene; V was cut back by 5 bases and J by 4 bases. Germline values: CDR1 MDHEN, CDR2 SYDVKM. CDR3 length: 15 residues. The CDR3 here is CASSIQPTGVYGYTF. In nucleotides, the CDR3 is TGTGCCAGCAGTATCCAACCGACAGGGGTCTATGGCTACACCTTC.

The genes are TRBV11-2 and TRBJ2-2; D is perhaps TRBD2 (5 bases). Trimming removed 7 bases from V and 2 bases from J, with 14 bases in between. This CDR3 is built from 15 residues. Germline CDR1 and CDR2: SGHAT and FQNNGV. The DNA of the CDR3 is TGTGCCAGCAACCGCGCCGCGGGTAACACCGGGGAGCTGTTTTTT. Its protein product is CASNRAAGNTGELFF.

The rearrangement uses TRBV4-1 and TRBJ2-7, with D possibly matching TRBD2 (5 bases). The CDR3 extends over 13 amino acids. Germline values: CDR1 MGHRA, CDR2 YSYEKL. V was trimmed by 4 bases and J by 4 bases, leaving 11 bases between them. The CDR3 nucleotides read TGCGCCAGCAGCCCCCTGAGGGATTACGAGCAGTACTTC. Its protein is CASSPLRDYEQYF.

V usage is TRBV29-1 and J usage is TRBJ2-7; TRBD2 matches at 9 bases. The CDR3 runs 13 residues. V lost 6 bases to trimming and J lost 4 bases; unmatched junction nucleotides: 7. Germline CDR1 and CDR2: SQVTM and ANQGSEA. CDR3 coding DNA: TGCAGCGTGCCCCGAGCGGGGGGATACGAGCAGTACTTC. Its protein is CSVPRAGGYEQYF.

The rearrangement uses TRBV11-2 and TRBJ2-2; TRBD1 is a possible D gene (7 bases). CDR1 SGHAT and CDR2 FQNNGV come from the germline V gene. The CDR3 runs to 15 residues. Trimming took off 5 bases at V and 4 bases at J, with 14 bases between the two ends. The CDR3 DNA reads as TGTGCCAGCAGCGCGAACAGGGGAGGCACCGGGGAGCTGTTTTTT. The encoded protein is CASSANRGGTGELFF.

The DNA of the CDR3 is TGTGCCAGCAGCTTAGGATCGAGCGGCTCCTACGAGCAGTACTTC. Its translation is CASSLGSSGSYEQYF. The chain couples TRBV7-2 to TRBJ2-7; D may be TRBD2 (5 bases). There are 15 residues in the CDR3. Trimming took 1 base from V and 0 from J, leaving 10 bases between them. Germline V lookup: CDR1 SGHTA, CDR2 FQGNSA.

This chain uses TRBV6-4 with TRBJ2-5, with TRBD2 matching 12 bases. This CDR3 comprises 15 residues. J gave up 4 bases and V 6 bases, and 6 bases lay outside the gene matches. The germline CDR1 and CDR2 sequences are MRHNA and SNTAGT. This CDR3 reads CASSAGLAGVETQYF. CDR3 DNA sequence: TGTGCCAGCAGCGCGGGACTAGCGGGCGTAGAGACCCAGTACTTC.

The chain couples TRBV30 to TRBJ1-6; D is ambiguous. V was pared by 3 bases and J by 3 bases, with 6 bases between. CDR3 size: 13 residues. The V gene's germline CDR1 is GTSNPN and CDR2 SVGIG (reference sequence). CDR3 amino acids: CAWSAGYNSPLHF. CDR3 in DNA: TGTGCCTGGAGCGCAGGCTATAATTCACCCCTCCACTTT.

This clone appeared a single time. The chain recombines TRBV11-2 with TRBJ2-6, with 9 positions matching TRBD1. Germline V gives CDR1 SGHAT, CDR2 FQNNGV. This CDR3 comprises 16 residues. V dropped 4 bases and J dropped 2; count of bases not matched to a gene: 3. This CDR3 is CASSSYRGPGANVLTF. CDR3 bases: TGTGCCAGCAGCTCCTACAGGGGGCCTGGGGCCAACGTCCTGACTTTC. Based on the CDR3 plus reference TRBV11-2 and TRBJ2-6, the full variable domain is EAGVAQSPRYKIIEKRQSVAFWCNPISGHATLYWYQQILGQGPKLLIQFQNNGVVDDSQLPKDRFSAERLKGVDSTLKIQPAKLEDSAVYLCASSSYRGPGANVLTFGAGSRLTVL.

The chain carries TRBV7-3 and TRBJ1-1; TRBD1 aligns across 7 bases. The V segment lost 4 bases and the J segment 2 bases; nucleotides outside the gene matches: 1. The CDR3 contains 13 residues. Germline V gene lookup returns CDR1 SGHTA and CDR2 FQGTGA. CDR3 nucleotides: TGTGCCAGCAGCTGGGACAGCAACACTGAAGCTTTCTTT. This gives the protein CASSWDSNTEAFF.

This sequence joins TRBV7-2 and TRBJ2-5, with 7 bases identical to TRBD1. CDR1 and CDR2 from the germline V gene are SGHTA and FQGNSA. The CDR3 runs 15 residues. The ends lost 1 base at V and 1 base at J; junction bases unmatched: 3. The DNA of the CDR3 is TGTGCCAGCAGCTTAGGTGGACAGGCCCAAGAGACCCAGTACTTC. This gives the protein CASSLGGQAQETQYF.

The V and J genes are TRBV7-2 and TRBJ2-7; D not certain. Germline CDR1 SGHTA, CDR2 FQGNSA. CDR3 size: 13 residues. V lost 4 bases and J 7 bases, leaving 14 bases between the germline ends. The CDR3 coding sequence is TGTGCCAGCAGCTCCTCCATATATAGAGAGCAGTACTTC. The encoded protein is CASSSSIYREQYF.

This CDR3 is CASSARLGLDYGYTF. As DNA, the CDR3 is TGTGCCAGCAGCGCCAGACTCGGTTTGGACTATGGCTACACCTTC. This chain connects TRBV9 to TRBJ1-2, with unresolved D. Germline V gene lookup returns CDR1 SGDLS and CDR2 YYNGEE. This CDR3 region has 15 residues. Trimming removed 3 bases at V and 3 bases at J, with 15 bases between.